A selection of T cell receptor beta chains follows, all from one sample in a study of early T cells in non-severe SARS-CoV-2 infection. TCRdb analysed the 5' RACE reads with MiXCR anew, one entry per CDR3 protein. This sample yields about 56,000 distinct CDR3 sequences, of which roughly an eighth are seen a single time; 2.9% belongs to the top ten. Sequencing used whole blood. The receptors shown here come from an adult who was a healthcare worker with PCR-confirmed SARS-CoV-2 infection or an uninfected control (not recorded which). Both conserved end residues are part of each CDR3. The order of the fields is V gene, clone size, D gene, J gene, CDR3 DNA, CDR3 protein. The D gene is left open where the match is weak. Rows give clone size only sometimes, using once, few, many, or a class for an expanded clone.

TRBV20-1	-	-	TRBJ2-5	TGCAGTGCACCCTTGTTAGGGGGACAAGAGATCCAGTACTTC	CSAPLLGGQEIQYF
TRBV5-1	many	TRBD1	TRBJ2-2	TGCGCCAGCAGCTCTCAGGGGGACACCGGGGAGCTGTTTTTT	CASSSQGDTGELFF
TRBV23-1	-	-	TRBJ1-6	TGCGCCAGCAGAGGGGAGACTTGGGAGTATAGTAGTTCGGTTTCACCCCTCCACTTT	CASRGETWEYSSSVSPLHF
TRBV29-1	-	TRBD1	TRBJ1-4	TGCAGCGTTGCACAGGGGGATGAAAAACTGTTTTTT	CSVAQGDEKLFF
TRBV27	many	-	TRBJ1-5	TGTGCCAGCTCCAACGCAGGGAGGGGAAATCAGCCCCAGCATTTT	CASSNAGRGNQPQHF
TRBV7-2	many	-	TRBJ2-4	TGTGCCAGCAGCTTCGACAGCAAAAACATTCAGTACTTC	CASSFDSKNIQYF
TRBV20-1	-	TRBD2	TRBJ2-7	TGCAGTGCTAGTGTGGGACTAGAGGAGCAGTACTTC	CSASVGLEEQYF
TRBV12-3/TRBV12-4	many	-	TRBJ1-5	TGTGCCAGCAGTTTACGTGGGTATGGCAATCAGCCCCAGCATTTT	CASSLRGYGNQPQHF
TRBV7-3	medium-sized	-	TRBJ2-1	TGTGCCAGCAGCTCCCCAACCGGGGGCTCCAGAAGATACAATGAGCAGTTCTTC	CASSSPTGGSRRYNEQFF
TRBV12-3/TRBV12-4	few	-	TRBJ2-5	TGTGCCAGCAGTTTAGCGGCAGCCCAAGAGACCCAGTACTTC	CASSLAAAQETQYF
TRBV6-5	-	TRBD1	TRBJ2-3	TGTGCCAGCAAGCCCGGGACAGCCTACACAGATACGCAGTATTTT	CASKPGTAYTDTQYF
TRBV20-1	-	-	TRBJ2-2	TGCAGTGCTAGAGCGGACTACTTGCCCGGGGAGCTGTTTTTT	CSARADYLPGELFF
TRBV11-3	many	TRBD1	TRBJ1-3	TGTGCCAGCAGCCGCGACAGGGCTGGAAACACCATATATTTT	CASSRDRAGNTIYF
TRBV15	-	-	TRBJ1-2	TGTGCCACCAGCAGCCCAGTCCAGGACTATGGCTACACCTTC	CATSSPVQDYGYTF
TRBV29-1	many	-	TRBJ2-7	TGCAGCGTTGTCGCCCCGCTGTCCTACGAGCAGTACTTC	CSVVAPLSYEQYF
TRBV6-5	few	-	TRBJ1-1	TGTGCCAGCCGATGGGGGGAAGCATTCGGTTCGACTGAAGCTTTCTTT	CASRWGEAFGSTEAFF
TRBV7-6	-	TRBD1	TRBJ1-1	TGTGCCAGCAGCGGGCGACAGGGACCCACTGAAGCTTTCTTT	CASSGRQGPTEAFF
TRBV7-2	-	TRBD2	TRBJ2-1	TGTGCCAGCAGCTTAGAGGCGGGAGGAGGGGCCACTGAGCAGTTCTTC	CASSLEAGGGATEQFF
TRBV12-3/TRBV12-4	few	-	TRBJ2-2	TGTGCCAGCAGCCCAGGGCCCGGGGAGCTGTTTTTT	CASSPGPGELFF
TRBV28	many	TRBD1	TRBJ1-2	TGTGGGAGTGGACAGGACCCTAACTATGGCTACACCTTC	CGSGQDPNYGYTF
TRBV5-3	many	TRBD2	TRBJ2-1	TGTGCCAGGCAGCCCGGGGGGGTTACCTACAATGAGCAGTTCTTC	CARQPGGVTYNEQFF
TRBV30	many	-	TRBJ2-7	TGTGCCTGGAGAAAGTCTGCTTACGAGCAGTACTTC	CAWRKSAYEQYF
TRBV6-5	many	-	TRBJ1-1	TGTGCCAGCAGTTACTCCGCGGGAGGAAGGACTGAAGCTTTCTTT	CASSYSAGGRTEAFF
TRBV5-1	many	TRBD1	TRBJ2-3	TGCGCCAGCTCCGCGGGGGACAGGGGCGCAGATACGCAGTATTTT	CASSAGDRGADTQYF
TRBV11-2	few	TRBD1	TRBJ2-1	TGTGCCAGCAGCTCCACCGGGACAGGGTCCTACAATGAGCAGTTCTTC	CASSSTGTGSYNEQFF
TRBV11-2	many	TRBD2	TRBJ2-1	TGTGCCAGCAGCTTAGTCCCAGCGGGATCGGTTAATGAGCAGTTCTTC	CASSLVPAGSVNEQFF
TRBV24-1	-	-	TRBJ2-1	TGTGCCACCAGTGATTTGGGCTATGAGCAGTTCTTC	CATSDLGYEQFF
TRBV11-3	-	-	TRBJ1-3	TGTGCCAGCAGCTTACTTACAGGACCTGGAAACACCATATATTTT	CASSLLTGPGNTIYF
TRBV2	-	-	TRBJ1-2	TGTGCCAGCAGGGATTCAGGGGATTATGGCTACACCTTC	CASRDSGDYGYTF
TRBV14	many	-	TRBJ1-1	TGTGCCAGCAGCCACAACCTGAACACTGAAGCTTTCTTT	CASSHNLNTEAFF
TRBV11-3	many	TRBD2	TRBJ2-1	TGTGCCAGCAGCCCAGGTGGGACTAGCGGGATCGGCGCCAATGAGCAGTTCTTC	CASSPGGTSGIGANEQFF
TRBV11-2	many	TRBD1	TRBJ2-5	TGTGCCAGCAGCCCGACAGGGAAGGCCCAGTACTTC	CASSPTGKAQYF
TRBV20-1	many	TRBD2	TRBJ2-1	TGCAGTGCTTTAGGACTAGCGGCCTACAATGAGCAGTTCTTC	CSALGLAAYNEQFF
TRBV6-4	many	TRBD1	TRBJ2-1	TGTGCCAGCAGTGAAGGGGACAGGGGGCGCGATGAGCAGTTCTTC	CASSEGDRGRDEQFF
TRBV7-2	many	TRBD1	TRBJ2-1	TGTGCCAGCAGCGACAGGGACAGGGTTGCTGGGCAGTTCTTC	CASSDRDRVAGQFF
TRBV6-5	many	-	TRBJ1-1	TGTGCCAGCAGTCGACAGCCACTGAACACTGAAGCTTTCTTT	CASSRQPLNTEAFF
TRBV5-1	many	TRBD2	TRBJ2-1	TGCGCCAGCAGCTTAAAGCGGGAGGCCCAACCGAGAATATACAATGAGCAGTTCTTC	CASSLKREAQPRIYNEQFF
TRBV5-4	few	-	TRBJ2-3	TGTGCCAGCAGCTTGGGTGGGGCGGGTACAGATACGCAGTATTTT	CASSLGGAGTDTQYF
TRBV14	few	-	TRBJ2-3	TGTGCCAGCAGCCAAGAGCGCGGGTTCACAGATACGCAGTATTTT	CASSQERGFTDTQYF
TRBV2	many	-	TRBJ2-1	TGTGCCAGCAGTGCCCCACGAGCGGGCCTTTACAATGAGCAGTTCTTC	CASSAPRAGLYNEQFF
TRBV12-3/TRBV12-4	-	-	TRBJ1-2	TGTGCCAGCAGTTTAGGGGTTTACGGCGGCTACACCTTC	CASSLGVYGGYTF
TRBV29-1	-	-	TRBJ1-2	TGCAGCGTTAGTCGGGGTTCCTATGGCTACACCTTC	CSVSRGSYGYTF
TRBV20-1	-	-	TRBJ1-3	TGCAGTGCTAGAGACAGGATATCTGGAAACACCATATATTTT	CSARDRISGNTIYF
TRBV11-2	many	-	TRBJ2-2	TGTGCCAGCAGCCTTGGGGGAGTGGGAACCGGGGAGCTGTTTTTT	CASSLGGVGTGELFF
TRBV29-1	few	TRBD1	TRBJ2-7	TGCAGCGTTGTTGGTGGTCAGGGGGCGGACGAGCAGTACTTC	CSVVGGQGADEQYF
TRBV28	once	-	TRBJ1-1	TGTGCCAGCAGTTTTAAATTTGAAGCTTTCTTT	CASSFKFEAFF